These 17 T cell receptor beta chains were all obtained from the same sample, sequenced in a study of blood T cell repertoires in COVID-19 (dated by TCRdb to about 2020). The method behind the library was the immunoSEQ multiplex PCR assay. Held by TCRdb, this immuneACCESS table contains in-frame sequences only and omits some clones. Under half of the omission traces to an unresolved V gene where checked; the cause of the rest is unknown. Present in this sample are nearly 200,000 clones, around four fifths of which were seen just once. 0.85% to 0.95% of the sample is taken by the ten largest. Sequences were obtained from peripheral blood. The receptors were gathered from a man in his fifties or sixties with COVID-19, enrolled during active disease.

V gene TRBV30 combines with J gene TRBJ1-5; 7 positions match TRBD1. The CDR3 consists of 13 residues. The ends lost 2 bases at V and 7 bases at J; junction bases unmatched: 5. The germline gives CDR1 GTSNPN, CDR2 SVGIG (reference sequence). The CDR3 DNA reads as TGTGCCTGGAGTAGGGGGCTGGAGCAGCCCCAGCATTTT. Translated: CAWSRGLEQPQHF.

The chain employs TRBV10-3 and TRBJ2-7; the D gene is possibly TRBD1 (6 bases). The germline V gene encodes CDR1 ENHRY and CDR2 SYGVKD. Trimming cost V 2 bases and J 5 bases, with 16 bases left between them. The CDR3 covers 15 residues. The chain's CDR3 is CAISEQDRGLNEQYF. DNA of the CDR3: TGTGCCATCAGTGAGCAGGACAGAGGATTAAACGAGCAGTACTTC.

The rearrangement joins TRBV6-5 to TRBJ2-7; 7 bases align to TRBD1. The CDR3 has 14 residues. With 5 bases clipped from V and 3 bases from J, the junction kept 7 bases outside the gene matches. CDR1 MNHEY and CDR2 SVGAGI come from the germline V gene. Here the CDR3 reads CASSTRDRSYEQYF. DNA of the CDR3: TGTGCCAGCAGTACCCGGGACAGAAGCTACGAGCAGTACTTC.

This rearrangement joins TRBV5-6 to TRBJ1-2, with D possibly being TRBD1 (5 bases). V lost 4 bases, J lost 1 base, and 11 bases lay in between. Germline V gene data show CDR1 as SGHDT and CDR2 as YYEEEE. The CDR3 extends over 14 amino acids. CDR3 protein: CASSKRDVNYGYTF. CDR3 bases: TGTGCCAGCAGCAAGCGGGACGTTAACTATGGCTACACCTTC.

The V call is TRBV7-7, the J call TRBJ2-3, with a possible D match to TRBD2 (6 bases). The V end lost 4 bases, the J end lost 2 bases, and 10 bases lay between the germline ends. Germline loops: CDR1 SSHAT, CDR2 FNYEAQ (reference sequence). CDR3 length: 14 residues. CDR3 sequence: CASSSSGYTDTQYF. DNA for the CDR3: TGTGCCAGCAGCTCAAGCGGGTACACAGATACGCAGTATTTT.

This chain's CDR3 is CASSLGQGRTEAFF. The DNA of the CDR3 is TGTGCCAGCAGCTTAGGACAGGGTCGAACTGAAGCTTTCTTT. This rearrangement joins TRBV7-9 to TRBJ1-1; 7 bases are shared with TRBD1. The CDR3 contains 14 residues. After removal of 1 base from V and 5 bases from J, the junction contained 4 bases not matched to a gene. The V gene's germline CDR1 is SEHNR and CDR2 FQNEAQ (reference sequence).

The chain links TRBV27 to TRBJ2-7; TRBD1 matches 8 bases. There are 15 residues in the CDR3. From germline, CDR1 is MNHEY and CDR2 SMNVEV (reference sequence). The V segment lost 7 bases and the J segment 2 bases; nucleotides outside the gene matches: 10. The CDR3 region has the DNA TGTGCCAGCACTCCCCAGAACAGGGGGACCTACGAGCAGTACTTC. Its protein product is CASTPQNRGTYEQYF.

The rearrangement joins TRBV12-3 or TRBV12-4 to TRBJ1-4; D is unresolved. The V end was cut by 2 bases, the J end by 8 bases, with 9 bases between. This CDR3 is 13 amino acids long. Written as DNA, the CDR3 is TGTGCCAGCAGTTTACGAGCGGGCGAAAAACTGTTTTTT. This translates into CASSLRAGEKLFF.

This rearrangement joins TRBV9 to TRBJ1-5; TRBD1 matches at 7 bases. CDR1 is SGDLS, CDR2 YYNGEE, per germline. J gave up 5 bases and V 3 bases, and 5 bases lay outside the gene matches. The length of the CDR3 is 14 residues. CDR3 region: CASSEQGSDQPQHF. The CDR3 coding sequence is TGTGCCAGCAGCGAACAGGGGTCGGATCAGCCCCAGCATTTT. Based on the CDR3 plus reference TRBV9 and TRBJ1-5, the full variable domain is DSGVTQTPKHLITATGQRVTLRCSPRSGDLSVYWYQQSLDQGLQFLIQYYNGEERAKGNILERFSAQQFPDLHSELNLSSLELGDSALYFCASSEQGSDQPQHFGDGTRLSIL.

The CDR3 reads CASSLSGIFEQYF. The CDR3, as DNA: TGTGCCAGCAGCCTCAGCGGGATATTCGAGCAGTACTTC. The V call is TRBV5-6, the J call TRBJ2-7; TRBD2 matches at 7 bases. V trimming: 4 bases; J trimming: 6 bases; junction bases outside the gene matches: 7. The CDR3 runs 13 residues. From germline, CDR1 is SGHDT and CDR2 YYEEEE.

The CDR3 bases are TGTGCCAGCAGCCCCGTCGCGGGAACGCATTCCTACGAGCAGTACTTC. Encoded protein: CASSPVAGTHSYEQYF. The chain employs TRBV3-1 (or the pseudogene TRBV3-2) and TRBJ2-7, with TRBD2 as a possible D gene (6 bases). The germline V gene encodes CDR1 LGHDT and CDR2 YNNKEL (reference sequence). The CDR3 is made up of 16 amino acids. V was clipped by 4 bases and J by 1 base, with 17 bases between them.

The chain recombines TRBV5-4 with TRBJ2-3; D not certain. The CDR3 has 12 amino acids. V lost 4 bases and J 1 base, leaving 4 bases between the germline ends. CDR1 is SGHNT, CDR2 YYREEE, per germline (reference sequence). This chain's CDR3 is CASSGRTDTQYF. The DNA for the CDR3 is TGTGCCAGCAGCGGCCGCACAGATACGCAGTATTTT.

This chain connects TRBV4-1 to TRBJ2-3; D unresolved. CDR3 length equals 14 residues. The V gene lost 1 base and the J gene lost 7 bases, with 12 bases spanning the gap. CDR1 MGHRA and CDR2 YSYEKL come from the germline V gene. The CDR3 nucleotides read TGCGCCAGCAGCCAAGTTGATGGCCAGAATACGCAGTATTTT. Translation: CASSQVDGQNTQYF.

The genes are TRBV6-6 and TRBJ2-2, with D possibly TRBD1 on 6 matching bases. From germline, CDR1 is MNHNY and CDR2 SVGAGI (reference sequence). Trimming cost V 2 bases and J 3 bases, with 10 bases left between them. CDR3 length: 15 residues. The CDR3 coding sequence is TGTGCCAGCAGTTACAGGGCAGGGGACACCGGGGAGCTGTTTTTT. This codes for CASSYRAGDTGELFF.

The chain uses TRBV5-4 and TRBJ1-1; D unresolved. Between the trimmed V and J ends, which lost 3 bases and 7 bases, there was a span of 10 bases. Per germline, CDR1 SGHNT and CDR2 YYREEE (reference sequence). The CDR3 consists of 12 residues. The CDR3 DNA sequence: TGTGCCAGCAGCTGGGAGAGGTTTGAAGCTTTCTTT. Translation: CASSWERFEAFF.

The V call is TRBV11-2, the J call TRBJ1-2; 9 nucleotides match TRBD1. Germline CDR1 reads SGHAT; CDR2 reads FQNNGV. The CDR3 consists of 14 residues. Trimming took 3 bases from V and 5 from J; bases not matched to a gene: 4. The CDR3 DNA reads as TGTGCCAGCAGCTTGGACAGGGGCGAATATGGCTACACCTTC. Translation: CASSLDRGEYGYTF.

The chain combines TRBV7-8 with TRBJ1-1; D not resolved. From germline, CDR1 is SGHVS and CDR2 FQNEAQ. Trimming removed 6 bases from V and 10 bases from J, with 15 bases in between. This CDR3 has 12 residues. CDR3 sequence: CASRPLDEGAFF. The CDR3 DNA reads TGTGCCAGCAGACCCTTGGACGAGGGAGCTTTCTTT.